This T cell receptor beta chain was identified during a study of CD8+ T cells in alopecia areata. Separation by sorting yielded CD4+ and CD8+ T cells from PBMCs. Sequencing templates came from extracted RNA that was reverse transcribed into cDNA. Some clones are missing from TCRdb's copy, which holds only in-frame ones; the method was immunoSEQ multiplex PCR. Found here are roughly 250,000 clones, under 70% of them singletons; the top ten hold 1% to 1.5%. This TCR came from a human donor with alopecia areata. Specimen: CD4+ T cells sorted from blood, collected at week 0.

Here the CDR3 DNA reads TGTGCCAGCAAGACAGGGGCCGGAGGATATGGCTACACCTTC. Translating gives CASKTGAGGYGYTF. This rearrangement joins TRBV18 to TRBJ1-2, with 8 bases lining up with TRBD1. There are 14 residues in the CDR3. Germline lookup yields CDR1 KGHSH and CDR2 LQKENI. The trim removed 8 bases at V and 5 bases at J, leaving 10 bases unmatched.